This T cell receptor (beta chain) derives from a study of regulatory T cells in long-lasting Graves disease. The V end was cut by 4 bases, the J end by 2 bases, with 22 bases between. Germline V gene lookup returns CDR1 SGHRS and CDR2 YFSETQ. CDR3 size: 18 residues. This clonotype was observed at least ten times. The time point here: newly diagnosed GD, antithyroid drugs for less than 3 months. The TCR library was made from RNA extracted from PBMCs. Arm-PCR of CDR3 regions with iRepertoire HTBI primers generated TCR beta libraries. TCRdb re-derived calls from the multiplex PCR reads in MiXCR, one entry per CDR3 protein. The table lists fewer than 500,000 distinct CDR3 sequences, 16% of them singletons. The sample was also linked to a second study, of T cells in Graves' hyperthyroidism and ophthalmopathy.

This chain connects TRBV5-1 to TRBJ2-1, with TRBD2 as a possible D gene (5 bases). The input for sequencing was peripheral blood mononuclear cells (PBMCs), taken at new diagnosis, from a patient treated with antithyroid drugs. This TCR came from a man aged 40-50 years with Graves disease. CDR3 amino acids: CASSTPLGAVAAYNEQFF. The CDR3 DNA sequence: TGCGCCAGCAGCACGCCCCTCGGAGCGGTAGCCGCCTACAATGAGCAGTTCTTC.